Listed below are T cell receptor beta chains from one sample, sequenced in a study of blood T cell repertoires in COVID-19. Produced via immunoSEQ multiplex PCR; TCRdb's table is partial and in-frame only. Counted here are about 240,000 clones, roughly 89% occurring once; the ten biggest clones make up just over 2.5%. Sequencing was performed on PBMCs or T cells enriched from blood (not recorded which). Every receptor here comes from a woman under 40 with acute COVID-19. The CDR3 runs from the conserved cysteine through the conserved F or W.

V	J	CDR3
TRBV7-9	TRBJ1-1	CASSLERGSEAFF
TRBV30	TRBJ2-5	CAWSVGLANQETQYF
TRBV13	TRBJ2-7	CASSSLGQGDEQYF
TRBV29-1	TRBJ2-1	CSVGGQVYNEQFF
TRBV5-1	TRBJ1-4	CARARVVCEKLFF
TRBV25-1	TRBJ1-3	CASSERDTIYF
TRBV6-5	TRBJ1-4	CASTGGNEKLFF
TRBV18	TRBJ1-2	CASSGQSGYTF
TRBV4-1	TRBJ2-2	CASSRGAPTGELFF
TRBV6-5	TRBJ2-7	CASSHTDDRGGEQYF
TRBV6-6	TRBJ1-2	CASSPIRGQGAIAPSHYGYTF
TRBV2	TRBJ1-1	CATHRVMNTEAFF
TRBV3-1/TRBV3-2	TRBJ1-1	CASSQLRVNTEAFF
TRBV6-2/TRBV6-3	TRBJ2-7	CASSFASGGSYEQYF
TRBV7-2	TRBJ2-3	CASERRGGPDTQYF
TRBV5-1	TRBJ1-6	CASSPGTAGSSPLHF
TRBV5-4	TRBJ1-2	CASVGIADYGYTF
TRBV5-4	TRBJ1-1	CASSWRAGGRAFF
TRBV27	TRBJ2-7	CASSLITGGEQYF
TRBV7-9	TRBJ1-2	CASSRGQTYGYTF
TRBV6-5	TRBJ1-5	CATRRGKDQPQHF
TRBV6-2/TRBV6-3	TRBJ1-6	CASSYSAQDIGNSPLHF
TRBV4-1	TRBJ1-1	CASSQDNRLRTNTEAFF